One sample yielded the 29 T cell receptor beta chains listed below, sequenced in a study of blood T cell repertoires in COVID-19. Repertoires were generated with immunoSEQ multiplex PCR, while TCRdb's copy carries only in-frame clones and drops some. The data show roughly 40,000 clones, with roughly 84% seen just once and 55% to 60% held by the top ten. Sample: peripheral blood. The origin of the receptors is a man aged 65 to 79 with acute or convalescent COVID-19.

This clone was recorded a few times. In DNA, the CDR3 is TGTGCCAGCCAAACCAGGGACAGTTCCTATTCGGGGGGCTACACCTTC. Encoded protein: CASQTRDSSYSGGYTF. The rearrangement uses TRBV7-9 and TRBJ1-2; 7 nucleotides line up with TRBD1. CDR3 length: 16 residues. The V and J ends lost 8 bases and 8 bases, in that order; junction bases with no gene match: 20. The germline CDR1 and CDR2 sequences are SEHNR and FQNEAQ (reference sequence).

J is TRBJ2-4 and V is TRBV6-5, with D perhaps matching TRBD1 (6 bases). The CDR3 spans 14 residues. CDR1 MNHEY and CDR2 SVGAGI come from the germline V gene. Trimming took off 4 bases at V and 6 bases at J, with 13 bases between the two ends. The CDR3 loop is CASSSTGWVNIQYF. The CDR3 DNA is TGTGCCAGCAGTTCAACAGGGTGGGTAAACATTCAGTACTTC.

The rearrangement uses TRBV5-1 and TRBJ2-5; 8 nucleotides match TRBD2. The CDR3 spans 15 residues. The germline V gene encodes CDR1 SGHRS and CDR2 YFSETQ. V dropped 0 bases and J dropped 2; count of bases not matched to a gene: 3. CDR3 residues: CASSLVAGGQETQYF. CDR3 in DNA: TGCGCCAGCAGCTTGGTTGCGGGAGGACAAGAGACCCAGTACTTC.

The CDR3 region has the DNA TGTGCCAGCAGCTTAGTCTACACTAGCGGGAGTTGGAATGAGCAGTTCTTC. Protein sequence: CASSLVYTSGSWNEQFF. The V call is TRBV7-2, the J call TRBJ2-1; 11 nucleotides agree with TRBD2. The V gene end was trimmed by 1 base and the J gene end by 7 bases; junction bases not matched to a gene: 9. The germline gives CDR1 SGHTA, CDR2 FQGNSA. This CDR3 has 17 amino acids.

This clone was seen a single time. The V and J genes are TRBV5-6 and TRBJ2-7; D not certain. Germline CDR1 and CDR2: SGHDT and YYEEEE. Trimming removed 1 base at V and 6 bases at J, with 14 bases between. The CDR3 has 14 amino acids. CDR3 in amino acids: CASSLIDTPLEQYF. The DNA for the CDR3 is TGTGCCAGCAGCTTGATAGATACCCCTCTCGAGCAGTACTTC.

The chain links TRBV2 to TRBJ1-6; maybe TRBD1 (5 bases). The germline gives CDR1 SNHLY, CDR2 FYNNEI. V lost 7 bases to trimming and J lost 16 bases, with 23 bases between them. The CDR3 sequence is 14 residues long. The CDR3 spells CASIPDRNEWILHF. CDR3 nucleotides: TGTGCCAGCATCCCCGACAGAAATGAATGGATACTCCACTTT.

The chain links TRBV5-1 to TRBJ1-1; 9 nucleotides align to TRBD1. Unmatched junction bases numbered 13, after V lost 3 bases and J lost 4 bases. The germline V gene has CDR1 SGHRS and CDR2 YFSETQ. The CDR3 extends over 17 amino acids. CDR3 amino acids: CASSYGQGRREGTEAFF. The CDR3 nucleotides are TGCGCCAGCAGCTACGGACAGGGGCGCAGGGAGGGCACTGAAGCTTTCTTT.

This clone showed up just once. This rearrangement joins TRBV6-2 or TRBV6-3 to TRBJ1-5; 9 bases match TRBD1. The CDR3 is 16 amino acids. Germline V lookup: CDR1 MNHEY, CDR2 SVGEGT. The junction had 6 bases not matched to a gene; V was cut back by 5 bases and J by 1 base. Written as DNA, the CDR3 is TGTGCCAGCAGTCCGGGACAGGGCTGGAGCAATCAGCCCCAGCATTTT. It is translated as CASSPGQGWSNQPQHF.

The chain joins TRBV6-2 or TRBV6-3 to TRBJ2-5; 7 positions agree with TRBD1. The junction had 5 bases not matched to a gene; V was cut back by 4 bases and J by 0 bases. CDR1 is MNHEY and CDR2 is SVGEGT in the germline V gene. This CDR3 contains 15 residues. CDR3 sequence reads: CASSLPQGYQETQYF. The CDR3 DNA reads TGTGCCAGCAGTTTACCACAGGGGTACCAAGAGACCCAGTACTTC.

This chain connects TRBV7-2 to TRBJ2-3, with D hard to call. The V gene lost 1 base and the J gene lost 3 bases, with 5 bases spanning the gap. Germline CDR1 is SGHTA and CDR2 is FQGNSA. This CDR3 is built from 13 residues. CDR3 residues: CASSLGTTDTQYF. The DNA for the CDR3 is TGTGCCAGCAGCTTAGGTACTACAGATACGCAGTATTTT.

V gene TRBV9 combines with J gene TRBJ1-2, with TRBD1 identical over 7 bases. The germline V gene has CDR1 SGDLS and CDR2 YYNGEE. V lost 0 bases to trimming and J lost 8 bases; unmatched junction nucleotides: 10. The CDR3 is made up of 15 amino acids. The CDR3 nucleotides are TGTGCCAGCAGCGTAGGAACAGGGGACGTGGGGGGCTACACCTTC. The encoded protein is CASSVGTGDVGGYTF. Based on the CDR3 plus reference TRBV9 and TRBJ1-2, the full variable domain is DSGVTQTPKHLITATGQRVTLRCSPRSGDLSVYWYQQSLDQGLQFLIQYYNGEERAKGNILERFSAQQFPDLHSELNLSSLELGDSALYFCASSVGTGDVGGYTFGSGTRLTVV.

This clone was seen only a few times. V is TRBV11-2 and J is TRBJ1-1; the D is unclear. The germline V gene encodes CDR1 SGHAT and CDR2 FQNNGV. V gave up 7 bases and J gave up 3 bases, with 12 bases separating them. The CDR3 contains 13 residues. Here the CDR3 DNA reads TGTGCCAGCACCATACGAGGAGACACTGAAGCTTTCTTT. Encoded protein: CASTIRGDTEAFF. Full variable domain (outside the CDR3, taken from reference TRBV11-2 and TRBJ1-1): EAGVAQSPRYKIIEKRQSVAFWCNPISGHATLYWYQQILGQGPKLLIQFQNNGVVDDSQLPKDRFSAERLKGVDSTLKIQPAKLEDSAVYLCASTIRGDTEAFFGQGTRLTVV.

The J gene is TRBJ2-3, the V gene TRBV5-4, with D maybe TRBD1 (5 bases). In germline, CDR1 is SGHNT, CDR2 YYREEE (reference sequence). V was clipped by 4 bases and J by 4 bases, with 13 bases between them. This CDR3 has 14 residues. The CDR3 DNA reads TGTGCCAGCAGCCCGCGGACACCCCCAGATACGCAGTATTTT. This sequence encodes CASSPRTPPDTQYF.

The genes are TRBV6-5 and TRBJ1-4; D is unclear. V lost 8 bases and J lost 5, with 9 bases in between. The length of the CDR3 is 12 residues. Germline CDR1 MNHEY, CDR2 SVGAGI. CDR3 region: CASERANEKLFF. The DNA for the CDR3 is TGTGCCAGCGAGAGGGCGAATGAAAAACTGTTTTTT.

The chain is built from TRBV5-4 and TRBJ2-3, with 12 bases lining up with TRBD2. Germline V gene lookup returns CDR1 SGHNT and CDR2 YYREEE (reference sequence). This CDR3 region has 16 residues. Unmatched junction bases numbered 5, after V lost 4 bases and J lost 2 bases. CDR3 in amino acids: CASSPLAGGFTDTQYF. The CDR3 bases are TGTGCCAGCAGCCCTCTAGCGGGAGGGTTCACAGATACGCAGTATTTT.

This chain joins TRBV7-9 and TRBJ1-2, with 9 bases matching TRBD1. Germline V lookup: CDR1 SEHNR, CDR2 FQNEAQ (reference sequence). After removal of 2 bases from V and 2 bases from J, the junction contained 3 bases not matched to a gene. The CDR3 is 15 amino acids. The CDR3 sequence is CASSLSDRGNYGYTF. The CDR3 nucleotides are TGTGCCAGCAGCTTATCCGACAGGGGGAACTATGGCTACACCTTC.

This clone has only a few counts. The chain couples TRBV9 to TRBJ1-1, with 7 bases identical to TRBD1. After removal of 3 bases from V and 3 bases from J, the junction contained 2 bases not matched to a gene. This CDR3 spans 13 amino acids. Germline V gene lookup returns CDR1 SGDLS and CDR2 YYNGEE. This chain's CDR3 is CASSATGHTEAFF. For the CDR3, the DNA is TGTGCCAGCAGCGCGACAGGGCACACTGAAGCTTTCTTT.

The chain links TRBV30 to TRBJ2-3; 13 bases are shared with TRBD2. The CDR3 is made up of 16 amino acids. Trimming removed 0 bases from V and 5 bases from J; junction bases left unmatched: 5. Germline V CDR1 and CDR2: GTSNPN, SVGIG (reference sequence). CDR3 loop: CAWSVPTSGREDTQYF. The CDR3 DNA is TGTGCCTGGAGTGTACCCACTAGCGGGAGGGAAGATACGCAGTATTTT.

The V gene is TRBV30, the J gene TRBJ2-3; TRBD2 agrees at 11 bases. The V segment lost 0 bases and the J segment 6 bases; nucleotides outside the gene matches: 11. Germline lookup yields CDR1 GTSNPN and CDR2 SVGIG (reference sequence). This CDR3 spans 17 amino acids. This CDR3 reads CAWSVPSGGLLGDTQYF. The CDR3 nucleotides are TGTGCCTGGAGTGTCCCTAGCGGGGGGCTATTGGGGGATACGCAGTATTTT.

The rearrangement uses TRBV3-1 (or the pseudogene TRBV3-2) and TRBJ2-7; D might be TRBD1 (6 bases). This CDR3 contains 13 residues. Germline V gives CDR1 LGHDT, CDR2 YNNKEL (reference sequence). V lost 5 bases and J 7 bases, leaving 15 bases between the germline ends. This CDR3 reads CASSGGSPWEQYF. In nucleotides, the CDR3 is TGTGCCAGCAGCGGGGGCTCTCCGTGGGAGCAGTACTTC.

The chain carries TRBV25-1 and TRBJ2-3; D ambiguous. V lost 5 bases to trimming and J lost 1 base, with 10 bases between them. The V gene's germline CDR1 is MGHDK and CDR2 SYGVNS. This CDR3 comprises 14 residues. Written as DNA, the CDR3 is TGTGCCAGCAGTTTGAGCGAGGGCACAGATACGCAGTATTTT. This sequence encodes CASSLSEGTDTQYF.

The V gene is TRBV11-2, the J gene TRBJ2-3; weak D call: TRBD2 (6 bases). Trimming stripped 1 base from V and 2 bases from J, with 13 bases between. The CDR3 consists of 16 residues. Germline loops: CDR1 SGHAT, CDR2 FQNNGV. CDR3 sequence: CASSLGGLGLTDTQYF. CDR3 nucleotides: TGTGCCAGCAGCTTAGGGGGACTCGGCCTCACAGATACGCAGTATTTT.

The chain recombines TRBV3-1 (or the pseudogene TRBV3-2) with TRBJ2-6, with D possibly being TRBD1 (5 bases). The CDR3 is made up of 14 amino acids. Germline CDR1 and CDR2: LGHDT and YNNKEL (reference sequence). V lost 4 bases, J lost 4 bases, and 8 bases lay in between. This CDR3 reads CASSRGSGANVLTF. CDR3 in DNA: TGTGCCAGCAGCCGGGGCTCCGGGGCCAACGTCCTGACTTTC.

The chain uses TRBV30 and TRBJ1-1; 7 bases are a match to TRBD1. The V segment lost 2 bases and the J segment 2 bases; nucleotides outside the gene matches: 5. Germline CDR1 and CDR2: GTSNPN and SVGIG (reference sequence). The CDR3 runs to 14 residues. The CDR3 nucleotides read TGTGCCTGGAGTACGGGACAGCAAAACACTGAAGCTTTCTTT. It codes for CAWSTGQQNTEAFF.

The V and J genes are TRBV20-1 and TRBJ2-3, with D maybe TRBD1 (6 bases). The CDR3 extends over 13 amino acids. Trimming pared 3 bases from V and 4 bases from J, leaving 11 bases between. The germline gives CDR1 DFQATT, CDR2 SNEGSKA (reference sequence). The DNA of the CDR3 is TGCAGTGCTAGTGGCAGGGGCGCAGATACGCAGTATTTT. This encodes CSASGRGADTQYF.

CDR3 residues: CASSSTSSETQYF. The DNA of the CDR3 is TGCGCCAGCAGCTCCACTAGCTCAGAGACCCAGTACTTC. The gene calls are TRBV5-1 and TRBJ2-5; D may be TRBD2 (6 bases). The CDR3 has 13 amino acids. The V end lost 3 bases, the J end lost 4 bases, and 10 bases lay between the germline ends. CDR1 is SGHRS, CDR2 YFSETQ, per germline.

The gene calls are TRBV18 and TRBJ2-1, with 13 bases lining up with TRBD2. The CDR3 consists of 19 residues. The V gene's germline CDR1 is KGHSH and CDR2 LQKENI. The trim removed 3 bases at V and 5 bases at J, leaving 13 bases unmatched. This CDR3 reads CASSPQTSVGTSGNNEQFF. DNA for the CDR3: TGTGCCAGCTCACCCCAAACGAGTGTCGGGACTAGCGGGAACAATGAGCAGTTCTTC.

This chain uses TRBV12-3 or TRBV12-4 with TRBJ1-2; D perhaps matches TRBD1 (5 bases). V lost 6 bases to trimming and J lost 4 bases, with 12 bases between them. CDR3 size: 13 residues. The CDR3 DNA follows: TGTGCCAGCAGCCCAGGGATTGGCTATGGCTACACCTTC. Translation gives CASSPGIGYGYTF.

The rearrangement links TRBV6-2 or TRBV6-3 to TRBJ2-2, with 13 bases that match TRBD2. The CDR3 is made up of 18 amino acids. J gave up 2 bases and V 2 bases, and 5 bases lay outside the gene matches. Germline V lookup: CDR1 MNHEY, CDR2 SVGEGT. The CDR3 DNA reads as TGTGCCAGCAGTTACCGGGGACTAGCGGGGCCCAACACCGGGGAGCTGTTTTTT. It translates to CASSYRGLAGPNTGELFF.